These 3 T cell receptor beta chains were all obtained from the same sample, sequenced in a study of blood T cell repertoires in COVID-19. Clones were sequenced by immunoSEQ multiplex PCR, and TCRdb holds only the in-frame ones, with some missing. The sample comprises a few hundred thousand clones, about 88% of which are singletons, and about 3% rests with the top ten. Sequencing was carried out using peripheral blood. Source of these receptors: a human donor in a cohort sampled during active COVID-19.

The rearrangement uses TRBV2 and TRBJ1-6; no clear D gene. V gave up 7 bases and J gave up 4 bases, with 14 bases separating them. The CDR3 has 15 residues. The germline V gene encodes CDR1 SNHLY and CDR2 FYNNEI. The CDR3 loop is CASKYEEGYNSPLHF. As DNA, the CDR3 is TGTGCCAGCAAGTACGAGGAGGGTTATAATTCACCCCTCCACTTT.

The CDR3 bases are TGCGCCAGCAGCCATGGACTAGCGGTCTACAATGAGCAGTTCTTC. It specifies CASSHGLAVYNEQFF. The chain uses TRBV4-1 and TRBJ2-1; 10 nucleotides line up with TRBD2. The ends lost 3 bases at V and 3 bases at J; junction bases unmatched: 2. Germline CDR1 reads MGHRA; CDR2 reads YSYEKL. This CDR3 comprises 15 residues.

CDR3 amino acids: CARSLLIPDKGLYGYTF. CDR3 nucleotide sequence: TGTGCCAGAAGCTTATTGATTCCGGACAAGGGGCTTTATGGCTACACCTTC. This chain connects TRBV5-3 to TRBJ1-2; tentative D call: TRBD1 (5 bases). TRBV5-3 is an ORF; its function is uncertain. V was clipped by 2 bases and J by 5 bases, with 22 bases between them. The CDR3 covers 17 residues.